This record looks at one T cell receptor (beta chain) sequence and its context. Its specificity is not known. The CDR3 has 14 residues. Germline V gene sequence: CDR1 SGHVS, CDR2 FQNEAQ. Trimming shortened V by 1 base and J by 1 base, and 8 bases separated the two germline ends. These data are taken from a study of T cell clonotyping in hematopoietic cell transplantation. General study results and limits: CD4 and CD8 repertoire contributions could not be separated without sorting.

Profiling relied on immunoSEQ multiplex PCR, and the TCRdb table lists in-frame clones only, not all of them. The data hold about 69,000 clones, with just under 95% observed a single time. The sample taken for sequencing was peripheral blood mononuclear cells. The genes are TRBV7-8 and TRBJ2-7, with D hard to call. The TCR comes from a man aged 50 to 59 in good health. Some clones in this sample may be carry-over from other donors' samples. DNA of the CDR3: TGTGCCAGCAGCTTAGGAATACTATCCTACGAGCAGTACTTC. Protein: CASSLGILSYEQYF.